This is a list of T cell receptor beta chains from one sample in a study of shared clonotypes between healthy human individuals. Profiled with immunoSEQ multiplex PCR; TCRdb holds only in-frame clones, not every one. The table lists roughly 2 million clones, roughly 96% of them singletons. Input material: naive CD4+ T cells sorted from blood. These receptor sequences come from a man aged 18 to 29 in good health. Both conserved end residues are trimmed from each CDR3.

V gene	J gene	CDR3 protein
TRBV2	TRBJ2-7	ASSDGPYEQY
TRBV28	TRBJ2-6	ASSFPDSGANVLT
TRBV19	TRBJ1-1	ASSLTRNTEAF
TRBV27	TRBJ2-1	ASSSLAGSYNEQF
TRBV5-1	TRBJ2-1	ASSLDLAGYNEQF
TRBV18	TRBJ1-4	ASSPLGATNEKLF
TRBV10-3	TRBJ1-6	AIGQGYNSPLH
TRBV19	TRBJ1-6	ASGRGLESPLH
TRBV20-1	TRBJ2-1	SAGAGFLQF
TRBV12-5	TRBJ2-4	AGGLGTSGRAINIQY
TRBV11-2	TRBJ2-7	ASSLEQGTYEQY
TRBV13	TRBJ2-7	ASSLDRSHEQY
TRBV6-6	TRBJ2-3	ASCRGPGTDTQY
TRBV5-8	TRBJ1-5	ASSSGQGRNQPQH
TRBV18	TRBJ2-7	ASSVTGSYEQY
TRBV6-5	TRBJ2-7	ASRQGPQQY
TRBV29-1	TRBJ2-5	SVLGGGETQY
TRBV6-5	TRBJ1-2	ASSYSGLGANYGYT
TRBV18	TRBJ1-5	ASSPGTGVNQPQH
TRBV6-5	TRBJ2-5	ASSRDRTQY
TRBV28	TRBJ2-1	ASSLPGANEQF
TRBV27	TRBJ2-7	ASRNWTRPYEQY
TRBV6-1	TRBJ1-6	ASRERDNSYNSPLH
TRBV6-1	TRBJ2-7	ASSARSQGGGSYEQY
TRBV5-1	TRBJ1-4	ASTSGTQNNEKLF
TRBV10-1	TRBJ2-5	ASSEHRGQETQY
TRBV7-6	TRBJ2-7	ASSSGLAPSEQY
TRBV10-3	TRBJ1-5	ATTRDSNQPQH
TRBV9	TRBJ1-1	ASSPGGVGKTEAF
TRBV7-9	TRBJ2-3	ASSIRTTRPTDTQY
TRBV7-2	TRBJ2-5	ASSLGGTQY
TRBV5-1	TRBJ2-4	ASSLVPGENIQY
TRBV11-3	TRBJ1-1	ASSFPSVKGDTEAF
TRBV11-2	TRBJ2-2	ASSLAGGKTGELF
TRBV27	TRBJ2-1	ASSLQGLGYNEQF
TRBV10-2	TRBJ2-3	ASRLTSGFEDTQY
TRBV28	TRBJ2-7	ASSSAGLAGSYEQY
TRBV10-2	TRBJ1-1	ASRAGVNTEAF
TRBV2	TRBJ2-1	ASRRGAGVGFEQF
TRBV6-1	TRBJ1-5	ASSLTGDLNQPQH
TRBV18	TRBJ1-6	ASSPMGNSPLH
TRBV6-5	TRBJ2-7	ASSYSIASGPYEQY
TRBV15	TRBJ2-3	ATSRELNIGVGTDTQY
TRBV2	TRBJ2-2	ASSGEHIGELF
TRBV10-3	TRBJ2-1	AISDSDRDNEQF
TRBV6-5	TRBJ2-5	ASSNGGETQY
TRBV2	TRBJ2-3	ASSGGGTQY
TRBV5-1	TRBJ1-1	ASSQGTEAF
TRBV9	TRBJ1-6	ASSVGGGYNSPLH
TRBV18	TRBJ2-7	ASSYGGEQY
TRBV23-1	TRBJ2-7	ASSQSGAEETHEQY
TRBV2	TRBJ2-5	ASSETGGSQETQY
TRBV11-2	TRBJ1-2	ASSSQGGFNYGYT